The 27 T cell receptor beta chains in this list originate from one sample, sequenced in a study of shared clonotypes between healthy human individuals. Sequencing used immunoSEQ multiplex PCR; TCRdb keeps in-frame clones, though not all of them. In the table there are 400,000 or so clones, 90% to 98% of which are singletons. Sequencing input: memory CD8+ T cells sorted from blood. Subset of the sample: CD45RO+ cells pooled with CCR7-negative TemRA cells. The receptors here all came from a man younger than 45 in good health.

Concerning this clone: The junction does not match germline at one end; this may be a read error. The V call is TRBV7-9, the J call TRBJ1-1, with a possible D match to TRBD1 (5 bases). This CDR3 comprises 14 residues. CDR1 is SEHNR and CDR2 is FQNEAQ in the germline V gene (reference sequence). The CDR3 region has the DNA TGTGCCAACAGCCGCTTCAGGGAAGACACTGAAGCTTTCTTT. Translation gives CANSRFREDTEAFF.

This chain joins TRBV7-9 and TRBJ2-1; 8 bases agree with TRBD2. CDR1 is SEHNR, CDR2 FQNEAQ, per germline (reference sequence). The CDR3 is 15 amino acids. Losses at the gene ends were 1 base for V and 11 bases for J; bases not matched to a gene: 10. The CDR3 sequence is CASSLVTSGLNKQFF. The CDR3 DNA reads as TGTGCCAGCAGCTTAGTTACTAGCGGCCTGAACAAGCAGTTCTTC. The full variable domain, in which reference TRBV7-9 and TRBJ2-1 provide the parts outside the CDR3, is DTGVSQNPRHKITKRGQNVTFRCDPISEHNRLYWYRQTLGQGPEFLTYFQNEAQLEKSRLLSDRFSAERPKGSFSTLEIQRTEQGDSAMYLCASSLVTSGLNKQFFGPGTRLTVL.

The chain carries TRBV7-2 and TRBJ2-2, with D uncertain. From germline, CDR1 is SGHTA and CDR2 FQGNSA. The CDR3 has 13 residues. Trimming pared 0 bases from V and 4 bases from J, leaving 3 bases between. The CDR3 nucleotides read TGTGCCAGCAGCTTAGCCAGCACCGGGGAGCTGTTTTTT. Its translation: CASSLASTGELFF. Full variable domain (rest looked up from reference TRBV7-2 and TRBJ2-2): GAGVSQSPSNKVTEKGKDVELRCDPISGHTALYWYRQSLGQGLEFLIYFQGNSAPDKSGLPSDRFSAERTGGSVSTLTIQRTQQEDSAVYLCASSLASTGELFFGEGSRLTVL.

The genes are TRBV4-1 and TRBJ1-3, with D hard to call. The CDR3 runs 15 residues. Germline values: CDR1 MGHRA, CDR2 YSYEKL. V lost 2 bases, J lost 0 bases, and 8 bases lay in between. In nucleotides, the CDR3 is TGCGCCAGCAGCCAATTTTCTGACTCTGGAAACACCATATATTTT. Translating gives CASSQFSDSGNTIYF.

On this clone: The junction and the germline gene differ at one end; a read error may be behind it. The gene calls are TRBV7-7 and TRBJ2-3; the match to TRBD1 covers 11 bases. The CDR3 is 15 amino acids. Germline V gene sequence: CDR1 SSHAT, CDR2 FNYEAQ (reference sequence). The CDR3 region has the DNA TGTGCTAGCAGCCCTGGACAGGGGGCGATAGATACGCAGTATTTT. Protein product: CASSPGQGAIDTQYF. Full variable domain (outside the CDR3, taken from reference TRBV7-7 and TRBJ2-3): GAGVSQSPRYKVTKRGQDVTLRCDPISSHATLYWYQQALGQGPEFLTYFNYEAQPDKSGLPSDRFSAERPEGSISTLTIQRTEQRDSAMYRCASSPGQGAIDTQYFGPGTRLTVL.

The CDR3 is CAWKGLAGDETYNEQFF. CDR3 coding DNA: TGTGCCTGGAAAGGACTAGCGGGAGATGAGACATACAATGAGCAGTTCTTC. V and J are TRBV30 and TRBJ2-1, with 13 positions matching TRBD2. The CDR3 is 17 amino acids. V was clipped by 4 bases and J by 4 bases; unmatched bases: 10. Germline lookup yields CDR1 GTSNPN and CDR2 SVGIG (reference sequence).

This chain connects TRBV6-1 to TRBJ2-7, with D unclear. The V gene lost 1 base and the J gene lost 2 bases, with 15 bases spanning the gap. Germline values: CDR1 MNHNS, CDR2 SASEGT. This CDR3 is 16 amino acids long. CDR3 sequence reads: CASSEGWALNPYEQYF. Written as DNA, the CDR3 is TGTGCCAGCAGTGAAGGATGGGCCCTTAATCCCTACGAGCAGTACTTC.

This chain joins TRBV2 and TRBJ1-2, with 8 bases that match TRBD1. This CDR3 is 15 amino acids long. Trimming removed 6 bases from V and 6 bases from J; junction bases left unmatched: 12. The germline V gene encodes CDR1 SNHLY and CDR2 FYNNEI. The CDR3: CASRSNRGVGDGYTF. The CDR3 DNA sequence: TGTGCCAGCAGGAGCAACAGGGGGGTGGGGGATGGCTACACCTTC.

This chain joins TRBV27 and TRBJ2-2; 13 bases agree with TRBD2. The V and J ends lost 6 bases and 4 bases, in that order; junction bases with no gene match: 5. Germline lookup yields CDR1 MNHEY and CDR2 SMNVEV (reference sequence). The CDR3 sequence is 16 residues long. CDR3 protein: CASSPTSGRRTGELFF. The DNA of the CDR3 is TGTGCCAGCAGCCCGACTAGCGGGAGGCGCACCGGGGAGCTGTTTTTT.

In this sample, this clone turned up once. The chain employs TRBV14 and TRBJ2-5; unclear D gene. Germline CDR1 SGHDN, CDR2 FVKESK. The CDR3 is made up of 13 amino acids. V was pared by 0 bases and J by 7 bases, with 9 bases between. The CDR3 sequence is CASSQDSWGTQYF. Here the CDR3 DNA reads TGTGCCAGCAGCCAAGATTCCTGGGGGACCCAGTACTTC.

This clone was seen just once. Additional DNA sequences in this sample encode the identical CDR3. The genes are TRBV15 and TRBJ1-2; tentative D call: TRBD1 (6 bases). The germline V gene has CDR1 LNHNV and CDR2 YYDKDF (reference sequence). CDR3 length: 14 amino acids. Trimming took 1 base from V and 3 from J, leaving 9 bases between them. CDR3 loop: CATSRGGGDYGYTF. As DNA, the CDR3 is TGTGCCACCAGCAGAGGTGGGGGCGACTATGGCTACACCTTC.

The chain recombines TRBV6-4 with TRBJ1-1; D unclear. Trimming removed 3 bases at V and 7 bases at J, with 9 bases between. Germline V lookup: CDR1 MRHNA, CDR2 SNTAGT. The length of the CDR3 is 12 residues. The CDR3 here is CASSECPIEAFF. Written as DNA, the CDR3 is TGTGCCAGCAGTGAATGTCCAATTGAAGCTTTCTTT.

The J gene is TRBJ2-2, the V gene TRBV6-5; D ambiguous. Germline CDR1 reads MNHEY; CDR2 reads SVGAGI. CDR3 length: 14 residues. Trimming shortened V by 0 bases and J by 2 bases, and 4 bases separated the two germline ends. The CDR3 DNA sequence: TGTGCCAGCAGTTACTCCCATAACACCGGGGAGCTGTTTTTT. It translates to CASSYSHNTGELFF.

The chain employs TRBV28 and TRBJ1-5, with 8 bases lining up with TRBD1. CDR3 length: 15 residues. Per germline, CDR1 MDHEN and CDR2 SYDVKM. Trimming removed 3 bases from V and 4 bases from J; junction bases left unmatched: 5. The CDR3 loop reads CASSFPDRENQPQHF. The DNA of the CDR3 is TGTGCCAGCAGTTTCCCGGACAGGGAGAATCAGCCCCAGCATTTT. Looking up the rest from reference TRBV28 and TRBJ1-5 gives the full variable domain: DVKVTQSSRYLVKRTGEKVFLECVQDMDHENMFWYRQDPGLGLRLIYFSYDVKMKEKGDIPEGYSVSREKKERFSLILESASTNQTSMYLCASSFPDRENQPQHFGDGTRLSIL.

The CDR3 coding sequence is TGTGCCAGCAGCCTTTTACTAGCGGCCGAAAACATTCAGTACTTC. Encoded protein: CASSLLLAAENIQYF. The gene calls are TRBV28 and TRBJ2-4; 8 bases align to TRBD2. J was trimmed by 5 bases and V by 6 bases; bases with no gene match: 9. This CDR3 spans 15 amino acids. Germline V gene lookup returns CDR1 MDHEN and CDR2 SYDVKM.

The chain combines TRBV28 with TRBJ2-1; 16 nucleotides align to TRBD2. This CDR3 is 14 amino acids long. CDR1 is MDHEN, CDR2 SYDVKM, per germline. Trimming took 4 bases from V and 12 from J; bases not matched to a gene: 3. DNA for the CDR3: TGTGCCAGCAGTTCGGGGACTAGCGGGAGGGTGCAGTTCTTC. The encoded protein is CASSSGTSGRVQFF.

This clone was observed once. The chain employs TRBV29-1 and TRBJ1-1; TRBD1 matches at 7 bases. V gave up 7 bases and J gave up 4 bases; unmatched junction bases: 9. Per germline, CDR1 SQVTM and CDR2 ANQGSEA. The CDR3 runs 13 residues. Written as DNA, the CDR3 is TGCAGCGCTCTGGACAGGTACCGCACTGAAGCTTTCTTT. Its protein is CSALDRYRTEAFF. The variable domain in full, completed from reference TRBV29-1 and TRBJ1-1, reads SAVISQKPSRDICQRGTSLTIQCQVDSQVTMMFWYRQQPGQSLTLIATANQGSEATYESGFVIDKFPISRPNLTFSTLTVSNMSPEDSSIYLCSALDRYRTEAFFGQGTRLTVV.

The rearrangement joins TRBV11-2 to TRBJ2-3, with D perhaps TRBD1 (6 bases). The CDR3 length is 16 residues. Between the trimmed V and J ends, which lost 5 bases and 0 bases, there was a span of 15 bases. Germline-derived CDR1 and CDR2 are SGHAT and FQNNGV. DNA for the CDR3: TGTGCCAGCAGCCACCGACAGGCCCTGAGCACAGATACGCAGTATTTT. Translating it yields CASSHRQALSTDTQYF.

V usage is TRBV4-2 and J usage is TRBJ1-4, with 7 bases matching TRBD1. V lost 4 bases to trimming and J lost 3 bases; unmatched junction nucleotides: 14. The CDR3 contains 18 residues. Germline CDR1 reads LGHNA; CDR2 reads YNFKEQ. The CDR3 protein is CASSPPRPPGQPNEKLFF. CDR3 in DNA: TGTGCCAGCAGCCCACCACGGCCTCCGGGACAGCCTAATGAAAAACTGTTTTTT.

In the case of this clone: Other DNA sequences within the sample encode an identical CDR3. The J gene is TRBJ1-2, the V gene TRBV5-1; 7 bases agree with TRBD1. Trimming at V came to 0 bases and at J to 4 bases, leaving 0 bases not matched to a gene. There are 13 residues in the CDR3. Looked up from germline, CDR1 is SGHRS and CDR2 is YFSETQ. The CDR3 is CASSLAGGYGYTF. The CDR3 DNA reads as TGCGCCAGCAGCTTGGCAGGGGGCTATGGCTACACCTTC.

This chain joins TRBV30 and TRBJ2-2, with 7 bases fitting TRBD1. This CDR3 spans 16 amino acids. In germline, CDR1 is GTSNPN, CDR2 SVGIG (reference sequence). V lost 0 bases to trimming and J lost 5 bases; unmatched junction nucleotides: 9. CDR3 loop: CAWSVLLTGRTGELFF. CDR3 DNA: TGTGCCTGGAGTGTACTGCTGACAGGGAGAACCGGGGAGCTGTTTTTT.

The chain employs TRBV6-5 and TRBJ1-1; TRBD1 matches 12 bases. Germline trimming cut 0 bases from V and 5 bases from J; bases unmatched to any gene: 4. The CDR3 sequence is 16 residues long. Germline loops: CDR1 MNHEY, CDR2 SVGAGI. The CDR3 DNA sequence: TGTGCCAGCAGTTACTCATTGGGACAGGGGGCGACTGAAGCTTTCTTT. Its translation: CASSYSLGQGATEAFF.

With respect to this clone: The sample has other DNA sequences that encode this CDR3 too. J is TRBJ1-2 and V is TRBV20-1; no definite D call. The V and J ends lost 6 bases and 4 bases respectively, with 6 bases between them. The germline V gene encodes CDR1 DFQATT and CDR2 SNEGSKA (reference sequence). This CDR3 comprises 10 residues. The CDR3 DNA is TGCAGTGCCCGTATCTATGGCTACACCTTC. Residues: CSARIYGYTF.

The V and J genes are TRBV28 and TRBJ2-7; D may be TRBD1 (5 bases). The CDR3 is 15 residues long. The germline CDR1 and CDR2 sequences are MDHEN and SYDVKM. V was pared by 4 bases and J by 1 base, with 14 bases between. This CDR3 is CASSSQRQISYEQYF. The CDR3 DNA sequence: TGTGCCAGCAGTTCCCAGAGACAGATTTCCTACGAGCAGTACTTC.

This sequence joins TRBV28 and TRBJ2-1, with TRBD2 matching over 9 bases. CDR3 length: 15 amino acids. V was clipped by 10 bases and J by 8 bases; unmatched bases: 15. Germline lookup yields CDR1 MDHEN and CDR2 SYDVKM. The CDR3 reads CATRGGGLARHEQFF. CDR3 DNA: TGTGCCACCCGAGGAGGGGGACTAGCCCGGCATGAGCAGTTCTTC.

This chain connects TRBV28 to TRBJ2-1; a possible D gene is TRBD2 (6 bases). From germline, CDR1 is MDHEN and CDR2 SYDVKM. With 3 bases removed from V and 3 bases from J, the gap between germline ends came to 9 bases. The CDR3 is 14 residues long. The CDR3 nucleotides read TGTGCCAGCAGTTTCAAGCGGGTCTACAATGAGCAGTTCTTC. It encodes CASSFKRVYNEQFF.

The rearrangement uses TRBV5-1 and TRBJ2-1; 9 bases agree with TRBD1. With 0 bases clipped from V and 9 bases from J, the junction kept 7 bases outside the gene matches. CDR1 and CDR2 from the germline V gene are SGHRS and YFSETQ. CDR3 size: 15 residues. DNA for the CDR3: TGCGCCAGCAGCTTGGGGGGACAGGGTTTCGGTGAGCAGTTCTTC. Encoded protein: CASSLGGQGFGEQFF.